The rows below give T cell receptor beta chains drawn from one sample of a study of blood T cell repertoires in COVID-19. The protocol was immunoSEQ multiplex PCR, while the TCRdb copy is restricted to in-frame clones and leaves out a portion. Of about 99,000 clones in the sample, more than 80% are singletons; the top ten hold 9.5% to 15%. The sequenced sample was peripheral blood. The receptors were sampled from a human donor in a cohort sampled during active COVID-19. The CDR3 runs from the conserved cysteine through the conserved F or W. The D gene is left open where the match is weak. Size is stated for part of the rows, as once, few or many counts, or as a class when the clone is expanded.

D gene,V gene,J gene,clone size,CDR3 protein,CDR3 DNA
.,TRBV28,TRBJ2-2,.,CATFTRRTGELFF,TGTGCCACCTTCACAAGGCGGACCGGGGAGCTGTTTTTT
TRBD1,TRBV6-5,TRBJ2-5,.,CASRKGTGNQETQYF,TGTGCCAGCAGGAAAGGGACAGGGAACCAAGAGACCCAGTACTTC
TRBD1,TRBV7-6,TRBJ1-5,.,CASSIQGGSQPQHF,TGTGCCAGCAGCATACAGGGGGGAAGTCAGCCCCAGCATTTT
TRBD2,TRBV5-1,TRBJ2-5,.,CASSRGLAGLETQYF,TGCGCCAGCAGCCGGGGACTAGCGGGGTTAGAGACCCAGTACTTC
.,TRBV19,TRBJ2-7,.,CTSRGRRSSYEQYF,TGTACCAGTAGGGGTAGGCGGAGCTCCTACGAGCAGTACTTC
.,TRBV3-1/TRBV3-2,TRBJ1-2,.,CASSQERGLGGYTF,TGTGCCAGCAGCCAAGAAAGGGGCCTCGGGGGCTACACCTTC
.,TRBV4-1,TRBJ1-2,.,CASSQEVASNYGYTF,TGCGCCAGCAGCCAAGAAGTTGCGAGTAACTATGGCTACACCTTC
TRBD2,TRBV24-1,TRBJ2-1,.,CATSDKGRGNNEQFF,TGTGCCACCAGTGATAAGGGGAGGGGAAACAATGAGCAGTTCTTC
.,TRBV7-6,TRBJ1-6,once,CASAGNFENSPLHF,TGTGCCAGCGCCGGGAACTTCGAAAATTCACCCCTCCACTTT
.,TRBV19,TRBJ2-7,.,CASSTRQPYEQYF,TGTGCCAGTAGTACGCGACAGCCCTACGAGCAGTACTTC
TRBD2,TRBV5-1,TRBJ2-3,.,CASSLVLSGGDTQYF,TGCGCCAGCAGCTTGGTGCTTAGCGGGGGGGATACGCAGTATTTT
.,TRBV7-2,TRBJ2-7,.,CASSLLTEAYEQYF,TGTGCCAGCAGCTTATTGACGGAGGCCTACGAGCAGTACTTC
.,TRBV27,TRBJ2-3,.,CASSLTGTSTDTQYF,TGTGCCAGCAGTTTAACGGGGACTAGCACAGATACGCAGTATTTT
TRBD1,TRBV5-1,TRBJ2-7,.,CASNTGVGFEQYF,TGCGCCAGCAACACAGGGGTAGGCTTCGAGCAGTACTTC
TRBD1,TRBV2,TRBJ1-4,.,CASRYDRGKNEKLFF,TGTGCCAGCAGATACGACAGGGGAAAAAATGAAAAACTGTTTTTT
TRBD1,TRBV7-2,TRBJ2-7,.,CASSRRTGVYEQYF,TGTGCCAGCAGCAGGCGGACAGGGGTTTACGAGCAGTACTTC
.,TRBV19,TRBJ2-3,once,CASSTIDSRGRDTQYF,TGTGCCAGTAGTACCATAGACTCGAGAGGTAGAGATACGCAGTATTTT
.,TRBV12-3/TRBV12-4,TRBJ2-5,.,CASSLLAVKTQYF,TGTGCCAGCAGTTTATTGGCGGTTAAGACCCAGTACTTC
.,TRBV11-3,TRBJ1-1,.,CASSPGLPNTEAFF,TGTGCCAGCAGCCCCGGGTTGCCGAACACTGAAGCTTTCTTT
.,TRBV12-3/TRBV12-4,TRBJ1-5,.,CASSLTVNQPQHF,TGTGCCAGCAGTTTGACAGTCAATCAGCCCCAGCATTTT
TRBD1,TRBV11-2,TRBJ2-7,.,CASSRTGQGTIEQYF,TGTGCCAGCAGCCGCACGGGACAGGGGACCATCGAGCAGTACTTC
.,TRBV7-6,TRBJ2-3,.,CASSPSLTGGDTQYF,TGTGCCAGCAGCCCCTCCCTTACCGGCGGGGATACGCAGTATTTT
.,TRBV7-7,TRBJ1-3,.,CASSQGFGGQGNTIYF,TGTGCTAGCAGCCAAGGGTTCGGGGGGCAAGGAAACACCATATATTTT
.,TRBV5-1,TRBJ1-6,few,CASSLLQASGNSPLHF,TGCGCCAGCAGCTTGTTACAGGCGTCTGGGAATTCACCCCTCCACTTT
.,TRBV28,TRBJ1-1,once,CASRLGGVPNTEAFF,TGTGCCAGCAGGCTCGGGGGTGTGCCGAACACTGAAGCTTTCTTT
.,TRBV5-1,TRBJ1-2,.,CASSLVGDYGYTF,TGCGCCAGCAGCTTGGTAGGGGACTATGGCTACACCTTC
.,TRBV3-1/TRBV3-2,TRBJ2-7,.,CASSQDLRGGYEQYF,TGTGCCAGCAGCCAAGATCTAAGGGGGGGGTACGAGCAGTACTTC
TRBD1,TRBV5-4,TRBJ1-6,.,CASSLDRVGSPLHF,TGTGCCAGCAGCTTAGACAGGGTTGGTTCACCCCTCCACTTT
TRBD1,TRBV6-6,TRBJ1-3,.,CASSQGASGNTIYF,TGTGCCAGCAGTCAGGGGGCCTCTGGAAACACCATATATTTT
TRBD2,TRBV3-1/TRBV3-2,TRBJ2-5,.,CASSPGLAEETQYF,TGTGCCAGCAGTCCTGGACTAGCGGAAGAGACCCAGTACTTC
.,TRBV15,TRBJ1-5,.,CATSREAGKNQPQHF,TGTGCCACCAGCAGAGAGGCAGGGAAGAATCAGCCCCAGCATTTT
.,TRBV10-1,TRBJ1-1,.,CASSVKGGTEAFF,TGCGCCAGCAGTGTAAAGGGAGGAACTGAAGCTTTCTTT
.,TRBV24-1,TRBJ1-3,once,CATRTGPRNTIYF,TGTGCCACCAGAACAGGGCCGCGAAACACCATATATTTT
.,TRBV11-1,TRBJ2-3,once,CASSKRTPTSTDTQYF,TGTGCCAGCAGCAAACGGACACCGACTAGCACAGATACGCAGTATTTT
.,TRBV6-5,TRBJ1-5,.,CASSQNQPQHF,TGTGCCAGCAGTCAGAATCAGCCCCAGCATTTT
.,TRBV18,TRBJ2-1,few,CASHAGGGVNEQFF,TGTGCCAGCCACGCCGGAGGTGGGGTCAATGAGCAGTTCTTC
.,TRBV4-3,TRBJ1-1,.,CASSQDLAKGDTEAFF,TGCGCCAGCAGCCAAGATCTGGCAAAGGGGGACACTGAAGCTTTCTTT
.,TRBV12-3/TRBV12-4,TRBJ1-2,.,CASGWGSNYGYTF,TGTGCCAGCGGGTGGGGCAGCAACTATGGCTACACCTTC
TRBD1,TRBV10-3,TRBJ2-2,.,CAISQGADTGELFF,TGTGCCATCAGTCAGGGGGCCGACACCGGGGAGCTGTTTTTT
TRBD1,TRBV5-1,TRBJ1-3,.,CASSLAPQGVNTIYF,TGCGCCAGCAGCTTGGCCCCACAGGGGGTAAACACCATATATTTT
TRBD1,TRBV12-5,TRBJ2-1,.,CASGWTGKDEQFF,TGTGCTAGTGGTTGGACAGGGAAGGATGAGCAGTTCTTC
.,TRBV19,TRBJ2-3,.,CASSGLYGRVPPDTQYF,TGTGCCAGTAGTGGCCTCTACGGCAGGGTTCCCCCAGATACGCAGTATTTT
TRBD1,TRBV28,TRBJ1-4,.,CASSLTGQGSEKLFF,TGTGCCAGCAGTTTAACGGGACAGGGGAGTGAAAAACTGTTTTTT
.,TRBV30,TRBJ2-7,.,CAWRPPGLGYYEQYF,TGTGCCTGGAGACCACCGGGACTTGGATACTACGAGCAGTACTTC
.,TRBV9,TRBJ1-2,.,CASSGQAHGYTF,TGTGCCAGCAGCGGGCAGGCCCATGGCTACACCTTC
.,TRBV19,TRBJ2-7,.,CASSARQDRYEQYF,TGTGCCAGTAGTGCTCGACAGGATCGATACGAGCAGTACTTC
.,TRBV6-5,TRBJ1-2,large,CASSYRDAGANYGYTF,TGTGCCAGCAGTTACAGAGACGCCGGAGCTAACTATGGCTACACCTTC
.,TRBV6-5,TRBJ1-2,.,CASSSGGYGYTF,TGTGCCAGCAGTTCGGGCGGGTATGGCTACACCTTC
.,TRBV5-1,TRBJ2-5,.,CASSLGQGETQYF,TGCGCCAGCAGCTTGGGGCAGGGAGAGACCCAGTACTTC
TRBD1,TRBV6-2/TRBV6-3,TRBJ1-5,once,CASSRTGNQPQHF,TGTGCCAGCAGCAGGACAGGGAATCAGCCCCAGCATTTT
.,TRBV20-1,TRBJ2-1,.,CSASRRLVNYNEQFF,TGCAGTGCTAGTCGCCGACTAGTTAATTACAATGAGCAGTTCTTC
.,TRBV2,TRBJ1-1,.,CASSEALPGTEAFF,TGTGCCAGCAGTGAAGCGCTTCCGGGGACTGAAGCTTTCTTT
TRBD1,TRBV24-1,TRBJ2-5,.,CATSDLWGTANQETQYF,TGTGCCACCAGTGATTTGTGGGGGACAGCGAACCAAGAGACCCAGTACTTC
TRBD2,TRBV5-1,TRBJ2-1,.,CASSLGLAGVVSYNEQFF,TGCGCCAGCAGCTTGGGACTAGCGGGGGTCGTCTCCTACAATGAGCAGTTCTTC
.,TRBV7-9,TRBJ1-1,.,CASSRTNTEAFF,TGTGCCAGCAGCCGGACAAACACTGAAGCTTTCTTT
.,TRBV4-3,TRBJ1-3,.,CASSQDPTASGNTIYF,TGCGCCAGCAGCCAAGATCCGACAGCCTCTGGAAACACCATATATTTT